These 2 T cell receptor beta chains were all obtained from the same sample, sequenced in a study of neurological immune-mediated disorders. TCRdb independently ran MiXCR on the 5' RACE reads; one entry per CDR3 protein. There are tens of thousands of distinct CDR3 sequences in the sample; 10% occur only once, and about 7% lies in the top ten. Sequencing was performed on PBMCs. The source is a woman aged 25 to 45 with HTLV-1-associated myelopathy (HAM/TSP).

This clonotype was detected ten times or more. The chain is built from TRBV5-1 and TRBJ1-3, with unresolved D. Germline CDR1 reads SGHRS; CDR2 reads YFSETQ. With 4 bases removed from V and 0 bases from J, the gap between germline ends came to 14 bases. The CDR3 sequence is 16 residues long. The CDR3 DNA reads TGCGCCAGCAGCCCGGGTGGGCAGAGCTCTGGAAACACCATATATTTT. Protein: CASSPGGQSSGNTIYF. Full variable domain (missing parts from reference TRBV5-1 and TRBJ1-3): KAGVTQTPRYLIKTRGQQVTLSCSPISGHRSVSWYQQTPGQGLQFLFEYFSETQRNKGNFPGRFSGRQFSNSRSEMNVSTLELGDSALYLCASSPGGQSSGNTIYFGEGSWLTVV.

The table lists this clonotype with many counts. The chain uses TRBV5-1 and TRBJ1-1; 8 nucleotides line up with TRBD1. Per germline, CDR1 SGHRS and CDR2 YFSETQ. Trimming took 0 bases from V and 8 from J; bases not matched to a gene: 9. This CDR3 contains 15 residues. The CDR3 spells CASSLGTGSLREAFF. The DNA of the CDR3 is TGCGCCAGCAGCTTGGGGACAGGGAGTCTACGCGAAGCTTTCTTT.